The 2 T cell receptor beta chains reported below all come from one sample, sequenced in a study of early T cells in non-severe SARS-CoV-2 infection. MiXCR, applied by TCRdb to the 5' RACE reads, yields one record per CDR3 protein. The profile shows roughly 67,000 distinct CDR3 sequences, approximately 10% of them singletons. The source material was whole blood. Receptor source: an adult who was a healthcare worker with PCR-confirmed SARS-CoV-2 infection or an uninfected control (not recorded which).

Here the CDR3 DNA reads TGTGCCAGCAGGAGATCAGGTCTTCGGGATGAAAAACTGTTTTTT. The encoded protein is CASRRSGLRDEKLFF. V and J are TRBV12-3 or TRBV12-4 and TRBJ1-4, with no clear D. The CDR3 covers 15 residues. Trimming stripped 6 bases from V and 6 bases from J, with 17 bases between.

This clonotype was picked up one time. The chain has TRBV12-3 or TRBV12-4 and TRBJ2-5; D unresolved. The CDR3 contains 12 residues. V gave up 6 bases and J gave up 5 bases, with 10 bases separating them. CDR3 DNA sequence: TGTGCCAGCAGCCCTATTTTTGAGACCCAGTACTTC. Its protein is CASSPIFETQYF.